The clone carrying this TCR beta chain was detected ten times or more. What it recognizes is unknown. The data are from a study of CD8 T cells in ankylosing spondylitis. Broader study findings: What appeared characteristic of ankylosing spondylitis blood was a TCR beta motif of about eight highly homologous variants.

TCRdb used MiXCR to reprocess the 5' RACE reads, holding one entry per CDR3 protein. The table has fewer than 400,000 distinct CDR3 sequences, about a fifth seen once. Trimming took 6 bases from V and 0 from J; bases not matched to a gene: 1. The CDR3 has 13 amino acids. Per germline, CDR1 SQVTM and CDR2 ANQGSEA. This clonotype was obtained from a male donor with ankylosing spondylitis. The sequencing sample was made of blood, either unsorted or a sorted T cell fraction (not recorded which). The chain uses TRBV29-1 and TRBJ1-3; 8 nucleotides align to TRBD1. The CDR3 spells CSVTGGSGNTIYF. As DNA, the CDR3 is TGCAGCGTCACAGGGGGCTCTGGAAACACCATATATTTT.